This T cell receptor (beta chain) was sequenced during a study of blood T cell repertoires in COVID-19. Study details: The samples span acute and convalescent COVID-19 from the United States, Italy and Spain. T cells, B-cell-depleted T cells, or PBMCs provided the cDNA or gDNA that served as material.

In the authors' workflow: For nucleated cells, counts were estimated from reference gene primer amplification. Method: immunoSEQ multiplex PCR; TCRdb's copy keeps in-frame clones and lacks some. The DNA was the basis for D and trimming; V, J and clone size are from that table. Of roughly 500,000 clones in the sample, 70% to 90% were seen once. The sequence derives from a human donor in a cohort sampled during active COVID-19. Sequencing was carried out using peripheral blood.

In DNA, the CDR3 is TGTGCCACCAGTGATAGGGGAGGGATAAACTATGGCTACACCTTC. This codes for CATSDRGGINYGYTF. The chain is built from TRBV24-1 and TRBJ1-2; D possibly corresponds to TRBD1 (5 bases). The CDR3 contains 15 residues. Germline V CDR1 and CDR2: KGHDR, SFDVKD. The V end was cut by 3 bases, the J end by 2 bases, with 12 bases between.